This TCR beta chain stems from a study of T-cell memory formation after mild COVID-19. Overall study results and limits: Specificity for SARS-CoV-2 was not confirmed among the second-wave clones peaking on day 37.

About this clonotype: Its antigen remains unidentified.

Using constant-segment primers, 5'RACE produced TCR alpha and TCR beta cDNA libraries carrying sample barcodes and UMIs. TCRdb analysed the 5' RACE reads with MiXCR anew, one entry per CDR3 protein. The sample shows about 400,000 distinct CDR3 sequences, 20% to 25% of them seen only once. In germline, CDR1 is KGHSH, CDR2 LQKENI. This CDR3 region has 14 residues. V shed 3 bases and J shed 5 bases, with 13 bases lying between them. Sample: PBMCs or a T cell subset sorted from them (not recorded which). The rearrangement joins TRBV18 to TRBJ1-1, with D possibly matching TRBD1 (6 bases). The sequence was collected from an adult woman who had mild COVID-19 (a few samples of this study predate the infection). Cell type and time point are not known. The CDR3: CASSPQGGITEAFF. For the CDR3, the DNA is TGTGCCAGCTCACCTCAAGGGGGGATTACTGAAGCTTTCTTT.